This TCR beta chain came from a study of tumor and adjacent non-tumor tissue in lung cancer. To note about this clonotype: The target antigen is unknown.

Three rounds of nested PCR, following a modified ARM-PCR protocol, produced the TCRbeta library. TCRdb recomputed calls from the multiplex PCR reads with MiXCR, one row per CDR3 protein. The sample carries about 90,000 distinct CDR3 sequences, more than 75% recorded once. Overall study results and limits: Normal lung showed higher cumulative top 100 clone frequency than tumor. Compared with tumor, normal lung showed significantly lower TCR diversity.

The template was RNA from unsorted bulk tissue. Distant lung tissue was collected more than 3 cm away from the tumor edge. This receptor was taken from a woman in her 50s with non-small cell lung cancer. Sample: distant non-tumor lung tissue.

The CDR3 loop is CSDEGRGRKQYF. CDR3 in DNA: TGCAGCGATGAGGGTCGGGGGAGGAAGCAGTACTTC. The rearrangement joins TRBV29-1 to TRBJ2-7; maybe TRBD2 (6 bases). The V and J ends lost 7 bases and 8 bases respectively, with 18 bases between them. CDR1 is SQVTM, CDR2 ANQGSEA, per germline. The length of the CDR3 is 12 residues.